This record looks at one T cell receptor beta chain sequence and its context. The antigen is undetermined. A far larger clone is off by one base, so a read error is likely. In germline, CDR1 is MNHEY, CDR2 SVGEGT. CDR3 length: 14 residues. The data are from a study of regulatory T cells in long-lasting Graves disease. Study-level points and caveats: Comparison showed that persistent patients shared more public clonotypes (about 2,800) than new patients (about 970). Sample size, which was small, may have reduced accuracy.

Time point specified: persistent/refractory GD, antithyroid drugs over 5 years with positive TRAb. RNA from PBMCs was the source of the TCR library. To make TCR beta libraries, researchers used iRepertoire HTBI primers and Arm-PCR of CDR3 regions. Study processing details: Across all samples, about 62 TRBV segments and 14 TRBJ segments were identified. MiXCR was run by TCRdb on the multiplex PCR reads, yielding one entry per CDR3 protein. It is TCRdb's table, rather than the study itself, that gives the V and J calls and clone size. The sample lists about 340,000 distinct CDR3 sequences, around 20% occurring once.

This chain connects TRBV6-2 or TRBV6-3 to TRBJ2-5, with D uncertain. Sequenced material: peripheral blood mononuclear cells (PBMCs), taken when the disease was refractory, from a patient treated with antithyroid drugs. This clonotype was sampled from a female donor with Graves disease. The CDR3 region has the DNA TGTGCCGGCAGTCGAATAGGACCCGGAGAGACCCAGTACTTC. Its protein product is CAGSRIGPGETQYF.